The 24 T cell receptor beta chains presented below share a single source sample, sequenced in a study of post-analysis software for immune sequencing data. Whole-study findings and limits: In patients, TRBV5-6, TRBV5-1 and TRBV20-1 belonged to five TRBV segments found more frequently than in controls.

Tagging with unique molecular identifiers was a feature of the TCR beta cDNA libraries. TCRdb independently ran MiXCR on the PCR reads; one entry per CDR3 protein. This sample yields hundreds of thousands of distinct CDR3 sequences, of which 30% are seen a single time; more than 0.45% belongs to the top ten. Their cognate antigens are unknown. The sequencing input was blood. The receptors were sampled from a girl aged 5 to 17 with multiple sclerosis.

This chain's CDR3 is CSAVRQPTNEKLFF. The CDR3 DNA is TGCAGTGCGGTCCGACAGCCAACTAATGAAAAACTGTTTTTT. The chain combines TRBV20-1 with TRBJ1-4; TRBD1 might be the D (5 bases). Germline V lookup: CDR1 DFQATT, CDR2 SNEGSKA (reference sequence). The CDR3 consists of 14 residues. The ends were cut back, 6 bases at V and 0 bases at J, with 11 bases in the middle.

V gene TRBV6-2 or TRBV6-3 combines with J gene TRBJ2-1, with 8 bases aligning to TRBD2. Germline CDR1 MNHEY, CDR2 SVGEGT. V lost 2 bases to trimming and J lost 7 bases; unmatched junction nucleotides: 7. The CDR3 consists of 15 residues. The CDR3 coding sequence is TGTGCCAGCAGTTACATACGGGAGGGTGAGAATGAGCAGTTCTTC. Translated, it gives CASSYIREGENEQFF.

This chain joins TRBV20-1 and TRBJ1-1; D not resolved. Trimming stripped 0 bases from V and 0 bases from J, with 8 bases between. CDR1 is DFQATT and CDR2 is SNEGSKA in the germline V gene (reference sequence). The CDR3 length is 14 residues. The CDR3 reads CSARDYNMNTEAFF. The CDR3 DNA follows: TGCAGTGCTAGAGACTACAACATGAACACTGAAGCTTTCTTT.

The J gene is TRBJ2-1, the V gene TRBV7-2; D uncertain. The J call may not be correct, given that the DNA end is closer to TRBJ2-7. This CDR3 is 15 amino acids long. Germline CDR1 and CDR2: SGHTA and FQGNSA. The CDR3: CASSTTGSSYNEQYF. The DNA for the CDR3 is TGTGCCAGCAGCACGACTGGCAGCTCCTACAATGAGCAGTACTTC.

This clonotype was picked up many times. The chain couples TRBV9 to TRBJ2-1; D might be TRBD2 (5 bases). The germline V and J ends were trimmed by 4 bases and 6 bases, with 20 bases remaining between them. Germline V gene sequence: CDR1 SGDLS, CDR2 YYNGEE. This CDR3 spans 16 amino acids. CDR3 DNA: TGTGCCAGCAGCAGTAGAACCTCCGGGGTGCGCAATGAGCAGTTCTTC. This gives the protein CASSSRTSGVRNEQFF.

This clonotype appeared a few times. The chain combines TRBV28 with TRBJ1-1; D is uncertain. Germline assignment: CDR1 MDHEN and CDR2 SYDVKM. Trimming cost V 5 bases and J 0 bases, with 4 bases left between them. The CDR3 is made up of 12 amino acids. The CDR3 protein is CASSNMNTEAFF. For the CDR3, the DNA is TGTGCCAGCAGTAACATGAACACTGAAGCTTTCTTT.

Only a few counts were recorded for this clonotype. The chain links TRBV18 to TRBJ2-5; TRBD2 matches 9 bases. Germline CDR1 and CDR2: KGHSH and LQKENI. J was trimmed by 5 bases and V by 3 bases; bases with no gene match: 10. The CDR3 spans 16 residues. CDR3 residues: CASSPVPLAGTETQYF. The CDR3 DNA reads TGTGCCAGCTCACCTGTGCCGCTAGCGGGGACTGAGACCCAGTACTTC.

The V call is TRBV20-1, the J call TRBJ2-7, with D unresolved. The CDR3 runs 15 residues. Per germline, CDR1 DFQATT and CDR2 SNEGSKA (reference sequence). Trimming removed 4 bases at V and 0 bases at J, with 16 bases between. This chain's CDR3 is CSAIGFGQASYEQYF. The CDR3 nucleotides are TGCAGTGCTATAGGCTTCGGGCAGGCCTCCTACGAGCAGTACTTC.

This clonotype was seen only a few times. The chain joins TRBV4-2 to TRBJ2-3; TRBD2 agrees at 13 bases. The germline gives CDR1 LGHNA, CDR2 YNFKEQ. With 3 bases clipped from V and 6 bases from J, the junction kept 9 bases outside the gene matches. The CDR3 is made up of 17 amino acids. The CDR3 region is CASSHLGLAGSPDTQYF. The CDR3 nucleotides are TGTGCCAGCAGCCATTTGGGACTAGCGGGGTCTCCCGATACGCAGTATTTT.

V usage is TRBV4-1 and J usage is TRBJ1-2, with a tentative D call TRBD1 (6 bases). V lost 0 bases to trimming and J lost 4 bases, with 15 bases between them. Per germline, CDR1 MGHRA and CDR2 YSYEKL. The CDR3 contains 16 residues. The CDR3 region is CASSQDPGGSGYGYTF. The DNA for the CDR3 is TGCGCCAGCAGCCAAGATCCGGGGGGCTCGGGCTATGGCTACACCTTC.

This clonotype was seen only a few times. The V and J genes are TRBV18 and TRBJ1-2; D is undetermined. The CDR3 is 15 residues long. Trimming took 0 bases from V and 5 from J, leaving 13 bases between them. Germline lookup yields CDR1 KGHSH and CDR2 LQKENI. The CDR3, as DNA: TGTGCCAGCTCACCACCGGCTCCTGAAGCTTATGGCTACACCTTC. Encoded protein: CASSPPAPEAYGYTF.

The chain uses TRBV18 and TRBJ2-3, with 9 positions matching TRBD2. Germline loops: CDR1 KGHSH, CDR2 LQKENI. Trimming cost V 2 bases and J 2 bases; bases outside gene matches: 8. This CDR3 has 17 residues. The CDR3 bases are TGTGCCAGCTCACCAGGGACTAGCCTCTCCTTCACAGATACGCAGTATTTT. It specifies CASSPGTSLSFTDTQYF.

V usage is TRBV7-8 and J usage is TRBJ2-3, with D maybe TRBD1 (6 bases). The CDR3 length is 16 residues. Per germline, CDR1 SGHVS and CDR2 FQNEAQ. Trimming left V 1 base short and J 1 base short, with 12 bases between. The CDR3 nucleotides read TGTGCCAGCAGCTTAGACTGGGCAGGGGGCACAGATACGCAGTATTTT. Encoded protein: CASSLDWAGGTDTQYF.

To note about this clonotype: A much bigger clone sits one base away, suggesting this may be a read error. The chain is built from TRBV12-3 or TRBV12-4 and TRBJ2-4; D call uncertain. The CDR3 spans 11 residues. Between the trimmed V and J ends, which lost 6 bases and 9 bases, there was a span of 9 bases. As DNA, the CDR3 is TGTGCCAGCAGGTCCCTCGGCATTCAGTACTTC. It translates to CASRSLGIQYF.

The sample holds one count of this clonotype. The chain couples TRBV12-3 or TRBV12-4 to TRBJ1-3, with 8 bases that match TRBD1. After removal of 6 bases from V and 3 bases from J, the junction contained 7 bases not matched to a gene. This CDR3 has 15 amino acids. CDR3 protein: CASRSTGAVGNTIYF. The CDR3 bases are TGTGCCAGCAGATCGACAGGGGCGGTTGGAAACACCATATATTTT.

This clonotype was detected a few times. J is TRBJ1-2 and V is TRBV6-5, with D uncertain. Trimming cost V 0 bases and J 4 bases, with 6 bases left between them. Germline assignment: CDR1 MNHEY and CDR2 SVGAGI. CDR3 length equals 13 residues. As DNA, the CDR3 is TGTGCCAGCAGTTACTCAGGGCGCTATGGCTACACCTTC. Protein sequence: CASSYSGRYGYTF.

The chain uses TRBV5-1 and TRBJ2-3; 10 nucleotides line up with TRBD2. V shed 4 bases and J 1 base; nucleotides not matched to a gene: 18. Germline assignment: CDR1 SGHRS and CDR2 YFSETQ. CDR3 length equals 20 residues. DNA for the CDR3: TGCGCCAGCAGCCCCCTACTGGGGTTAGCGGGAGGATCTGGCACAGATACGCAGTATTTT. Protein: CASSPLLGLAGGSGTDTQYF.

This clonotype was counted between two and nine times. This chain joins TRBV4-3 and TRBJ2-4; no clear D gene. The better agreement between TRBJ2-7 and the DNA end casts doubt on the J call. This CDR3 has 14 residues. Germline lookup yields CDR1 LGHNA and CDR2 YSLEER. This chain's CDR3 is CASSRDQAKYEQYF. CDR3 nucleotides: TGCGCCAGCAGCCGGGATCAGGCCAAGTACGAGCAGTACTTC.

This clonotype was recorded a few times. The chain carries TRBV18 and TRBJ1-2; D unresolved. Per germline, CDR1 KGHSH and CDR2 LQKENI. The CDR3 has 16 residues. V lost 0 bases, J lost 1 base, and 12 bases lay in between. As DNA, the CDR3 is TGTGCCAGCTCACCACCAGTTGGAGGGCGTAACTATGGCTACACCTTC. Its protein product is CASSPPVGGRNYGYTF.

The chain has TRBV11-2 and TRBJ2-3, with TRBD2 matching over 7 bases. This CDR3 has 15 residues. The germline V gene encodes CDR1 SGHAT and CDR2 FQNNGV. The V and J ends lost 5 bases and 4 bases, in that order; junction bases with no gene match: 9. The CDR3 nucleotides are TGTGCCAGCAGCCACCCGGGGGGAGGGTCAGATACGCAGTATTTT. This codes for CASSHPGGGSDTQYF. Together with reference TRBV11-2 and TRBJ2-3, the CDR3 gives the full variable domain: EAGVAQSPRYKIIEKRQSVAFWCNPISGHATLYWYQQILGQGPKLLIQFQNNGVVDDSQLPKDRFSAERLKGVDSTLKIQPAKLEDSAVYLCASSHPGGGSDTQYFGPGTRLTVL.

Concerning this clonotype: Being one base from a much bigger clone, this may be a read error. The V and J genes are TRBV7-8 and TRBJ2-7, with 8 bases matching TRBD2. Trimming at V came to 1 base and at J to 7 bases, leaving 12 bases not matched to a gene. This CDR3 has 16 residues. Per germline, CDR1 SGHVS and CDR2 FQNEAQ. The CDR3 DNA is TGTGCCAGCAGCTTAGGGGCGGGAGGATCCTACAATGAGCAGTACTTC. Translated, it gives CASSLGAGGSYNEQYF.

The rearrangement joins TRBV5-1 to TRBJ2-3, with TRBD1 matching 9 bases. Germline CDR1 and CDR2: SGHRS and YFSETQ. V shed 7 bases, J shed 1 base, and the junction held 7 bases outside the gene matches. The CDR3 totals 15 residues. The CDR3 here is CASDRGSVGTDTQYF. DNA of the CDR3: TGCGCCAGCGACAGGGGGAGCGTCGGCACAGATACGCAGTATTTT.

There are a few counts of this clonotype. The chain couples TRBV7-8 to TRBJ2-1; no reliable D call. The CDR3 has 10 residues. The germline V and J ends were trimmed by 5 bases and 8 bases, with 4 bases remaining between them. The germline V gene encodes CDR1 SGHVS and CDR2 FQNEAQ. The chain's CDR3 is CASSPHEQFF. The CDR3 region has the DNA TGTGCCAGCAGCCCTCATGAGCAGTTCTTC.

This clonotype was seen more than once but under ten times. The J gene is TRBJ2-1, the V gene TRBV3-1, with 7 nucleotides matching TRBD2. Trimming at V came to 1 base and at J to 7 bases, leaving 7 bases not matched to a gene. The CDR3 sequence is 15 residues long. Germline values: CDR1 LGHDT, CDR2 YNNKEL (reference sequence). CDR3 residues: CASSQGGGPLNEQFF. In DNA, the CDR3 is TGTGCCAGCAGCCAAGGGGGGGGACCCCTTAATGAGCAGTTCTTC.